This T cell receptor beta chain was retrieved from a study of HIV-infected patients and healthy controls. 450 to 600 ng RNA was reverse transcribed with alpha and beta constant-region primers. Separate chain-specific third strand synthesis with multiplexing indices produced the alpha and beta libraries. A 5' RACE adapter with a random hexamer and the SP2 primer site was joined to cDNA. TCRdb re-derived calls from the 5' RACE reads in MiXCR, one entry per CDR3 protein. This sample carries 11,000 or so distinct CDR3 sequences, under 6.5% of them seen once, and the ten largest clones take around 3.5%. The CDR3 is 16 residues long. V was clipped by 2 bases and J by 3 bases, with 11 bases between them. Germline loops: CDR1 WSHSY, CDR2 SAAADI. Notes on the study in general: In healthy controls, MAIT alpha CDR3s were common; in HIV+ repertoires, severely depleted.

The sample holds a few counts of this clonotype. Its target is unknown. The repertoire came from unfractionated whole blood and reflected all unsorted peripheral T cells. Peripheral blood, 2.5 ml, was drawn for RNA extraction. V and J are TRBV10-2 and TRBJ1-6; maybe TRBD1 (6 bases). This receptor was taken from an adult in good health. The sample taken for sequencing was blood. CDR3 residues: CASSERGGDYNSPLHF. The CDR3 region has the DNA TGCGCCAGCAGTGAGAGGGGGGGGGACTATAATTCACCCCTCCACTTT.